This entry describes one T cell receptor (beta chain). Its target is not known. The data stem from a study of cytomegalovirus exposure and HLA in healthy donors. The PCR was carried out with 60 Vbeta primers and 13 Jbeta primers. The method was immunoSEQ multiplex PCR; TCRdb's version includes in-frame clones alone and lacks a portion of them. This table has roughly 290,000 clones, about 80% appearing once. Regarding the study as a whole: Per published accounts, TCR beta sequences correctly predicted the HLA-A and HLA-B alleles of most subjects.

Sequencing was done on a sample of PBMCs. This TCR derives from a girl aged 2 to 9 in good health and CMV-seronegative.

CDR3 nucleotide sequence: TGTGCCATCAGTAATCCGACTAGCGGGGCGGCCGGAGCAACAGATACGCAGTATTTT. Its protein is CAISNPTSGAAGATDTQYF. This chain joins TRBV10-3 and TRBJ2-3; 11 nucleotides line up with TRBD2. The CDR3 has 19 amino acids. V gave up 5 bases and J gave up 3 bases; unmatched junction bases: 16. Germline CDR1 and CDR2: ENHRY and SYGVKD.